Presented here are 27 T cell receptor beta chains from one specimen sequenced in a study of PD-L1 blockade in urothelial cancer. Time point indicated: pretreatment peripheral blood. Data came from immunoSEQ multiplex PCR; TCRdb stores just in-frame clones and leaves some out. The table has 45,000 to 55,000 clones, more than 80% seen once. The sample in question was PBMCs, obtained around atezolizumab (anti-PD-L1) treatment. All receptors come from a man aged 45-60 years with urothelial cancer.

V and J are TRBV7-2 and TRBJ2-1; 8 bases match TRBD1. Losses at the gene ends were 6 bases for V and 7 bases for J; bases not matched to a gene: 14. Germline V gene data show CDR1 as SGHTA and CDR2 as FQGNSA. The CDR3 sequence is 16 residues long. As DNA, the CDR3 is TGTGCCAGCAGACGAGAGGCAGGGGGCTTCAGGAATGAGCAGTTCTTC. Translation gives CASRREAGGFRNEQFF.

The genes are TRBV27 and TRBJ2-1, with a weak D call TRBD1 (6 bases). With 5 bases removed from V and 5 bases from J, the gap between germline ends came to 7 bases. Germline-derived CDR1 and CDR2 are MNHEY and SMNVEV (reference sequence). The CDR3 length is 12 residues. In nucleotides, the CDR3 is TGTGCCAGCAGTGCAGGGGACAATGAGCAGTTCTTC. This sequence encodes CASSAGDNEQFF.

V gene TRBV7-2 combines with J gene TRBJ2-7; unclear D gene. Germline V gene lookup returns CDR1 SGHTA and CDR2 FQGNSA. The CDR3 has 11 residues. Trimming took 5 bases from V and 1 from J, leaving 3 bases between them. CDR3 amino acids: CASSLSYEQYF. CDR3 nucleotide sequence: TGTGCCAGCAGCCTGTCCTACGAGCAGTACTTC.

The chain joins TRBV13 to TRBJ1-1, with a tentative D call TRBD1 (5 bases). The germline CDR1 and CDR2 sequences are PRHDT and FYEKMQ (reference sequence). V was pared by 5 bases and J by 1 base, with 17 bases between. This CDR3 region has 16 residues. CDR3 coding DNA: TGTGCCAGCAGCGGGGCCGGAACCTTAGGGAACACTGAAGCTTTCTTT. Residues: CASSGAGTLGNTEAFF.

The chain recombines TRBV14 with TRBJ2-7; a possible D gene is TRBD2 (5 bases). CDR1 is SGHDN, CDR2 FVKESK, per germline. V was clipped by 4 bases and J by 5 bases, with 18 bases between them. The CDR3 is 15 residues long. CDR3 sequence: CASSPGISPPHEQYF. The CDR3 bases are TGTGCCAGCAGCCCCGGGATCTCCCCGCCCCACGAGCAGTACTTC.

This clone has a handful of counts. J is TRBJ1-1 and V is TRBV11-2; 10 nucleotides match TRBD1. Germline CDR1 reads SGHAT; CDR2 reads FQNNGV. After removal of 5 bases from V and 5 bases from J, the junction contained 5 bases not matched to a gene. This CDR3 is 14 amino acids long. The DNA of the CDR3 is TGTGCCAGCAGCCCGACAGGGGGCGGTACTGAAGCTTTCTTT. Translated: CASSPTGGGTEAFF.

This rearrangement joins TRBV28 to TRBJ2-7; D may be TRBD2 (5 bases). The CDR3 consists of 11 residues. Germline CDR1 and CDR2: MDHEN and SYDVKM. V was clipped by 8 bases and J by 3 bases, with 8 bases between them. CDR3 residues: CASRGVYEQYF. The CDR3 DNA is TGTGCCAGCCGGGGTGTCTACGAGCAGTACTTC.

This clone was observed at least ten times. The rearrangement joins TRBV7-9 to TRBJ2-7, with 8 bases identical to TRBD2. After removal of 5 bases from V and 3 bases from J, the junction contained 6 bases not matched to a gene. Germline V gives CDR1 SEHNR, CDR2 FQNEAQ (reference sequence). The CDR3 sequence is 14 residues long. The CDR3 DNA is TGTGCCAGCAGCAACGGGACTAGAGGCTACGAGCAGTACTTC. As protein: CASSNGTRGYEQYF.

This chain joins TRBV5-6 and TRBJ2-2, with D possibly TRBD2 on 6 matching bases. The ends were cut back, 4 bases at V and 3 bases at J, with 16 bases in the middle. This CDR3 has 16 residues. CDR1 is SGHDT, CDR2 YYEEEE, per germline. The CDR3 spells CASSPLRDGHTGELFF. The CDR3 DNA sequence: TGTGCCAGCAGCCCGTTGCGGGACGGACACACCGGGGAGCTGTTTTTT.

The V and J genes are TRBV16 and TRBJ1-4; perhaps TRBD1 as D (6 bases). Germline CDR1 and CDR2: KGHSY and FQNENV. The V gene lost 6 bases and the J gene lost 0 bases, with 8 bases spanning the gap. The CDR3 sequence is 14 residues long. The CDR3 loop is CASRTGTTNEKLFF. In DNA, the CDR3 is TGTGCCAGCAGAACAGGGACAACTAATGAAAAACTGTTTTTT.

This chain joins TRBV7-6 and TRBJ1-2, with a tentative D call TRBD1 (6 bases). V dropped 5 bases and J dropped 8 bases, with 18 bases sitting between them. CDR3 length equals 14 residues. The germline V gene has CDR1 SGHVS and CDR2 FNYEAQ. CDR3 bases: TGTGCCAGCAGCCAAAAACAGGGTTCGGGGGGCTACACCTTC. Translation: CASSQKQGSGGYTF.

This sequence joins TRBV5-4 and TRBJ2-1; 8 nucleotides match TRBD1. Germline lookup yields CDR1 SGHNT and CDR2 YYREEE (reference sequence). The CDR3 has 14 residues. J gave up 9 bases and V 0 bases, and 5 bases lay outside the gene matches. The DNA of the CDR3 is TGTGCCAGCAGCTTGGATCAGGGGGCTAGTGAGCAGTTCTTC. Protein sequence: CASSLDQGASEQFF.

This chain connects TRBV5-1 to TRBJ2-1; 14 bases agree with TRBD2. The germline CDR1 and CDR2 sequences are SGHRS and YFSETQ. This CDR3 region has 18 residues. Losses at the gene ends were 2 bases for V and 4 bases for J; bases not matched to a gene: 8. The CDR3 DNA reads TGCGCCAGCAGCTTAACGACTAGCGGGAGGGCCCAATACAATGAGCAGTTCTTC. It yields the protein CASSLTTSGRAQYNEQFF.

The J gene is TRBJ2-1, the V gene TRBV5-4; TRBD1 agrees at 7 bases. This CDR3 comprises 17 residues. Germline loops: CDR1 SGHNT, CDR2 YYREEE (reference sequence). V lost 3 bases, J lost 9 bases, and 18 bases stayed unmatched. The CDR3 here is CASSSVGTVPLPGEQFF. As DNA, the CDR3 is TGTGCCAGCAGCTCGGTCGGGACAGTTCCCTTACCGGGTGAGCAGTTCTTC.

This clone was picked up one time. The chain recombines TRBV28 with TRBJ2-7, with 9 positions matching TRBD2. Trimming cost V 3 bases and J 2 bases; bases outside gene matches: 2. Looked up from germline, CDR1 is MDHEN and CDR2 is SYDVKM. This CDR3 has 14 amino acids. As DNA, the CDR3 is TGTGCCAGCAGTTTTGCGGGAGGGGCCTACGAGCAGTACTTC. Its protein is CASSFAGGAYEQYF.

The chain is built from TRBV19 and TRBJ1-5; TRBD1 is a possible D gene (5 bases). Germline lookup yields CDR1 LNHDA and CDR2 SQIVND (reference sequence). Trimming shortened V by 4 bases and J by 0 bases, and 16 bases separated the two germline ends. This CDR3 comprises 17 residues. Here the CDR3 reads CASSSPSRTNSNQPQHF. In DNA, the CDR3 is TGTGCCAGTAGTAGCCCCAGTAGGACAAATAGCAATCAGCCCCAGCATTTT.

V usage is TRBV18 and J usage is TRBJ2-1, with a weak D call TRBD2 (6 bases). The CDR3 spans 14 residues. V lost 6 bases and J 6 bases, leaving 15 bases between the germline ends. In germline, CDR1 is KGHSH, CDR2 LQKENI. The CDR3 reads CASSIGARGNEQFF. As DNA, the CDR3 is TGTGCCAGCTCGATTGGGGCGCGGGGCAATGAGCAGTTCTTC.

The chain has TRBV5-4 and TRBJ2-5; 8 nucleotides align to TRBD2. Germline CDR1 and CDR2: SGHNT and YYREEE (reference sequence). V gave up 4 bases and J gave up 4 bases; unmatched junction bases: 3. The CDR3 extends over 13 amino acids. The CDR3 loop is CASSRTSLETQYF. The CDR3 region has the DNA TGTGCCAGCAGCCGGACTAGCCTAGAGACCCAGTACTTC.

The chain employs TRBV6-6 and TRBJ2-1; possible D gene TRBD1, 6 bases. Trimming took 1 base from V and 9 from J, leaving 13 bases between them. The CDR3 has 14 residues. Germline loops: CDR1 MNHNY, CDR2 SVGAGI (reference sequence). CDR3 nucleotides: TGTGCCAGCAGTTACTTCGGACAGATCCCTGAGCAGTTCTTC. Translated: CASSYFGQIPEQFF.

The chain employs TRBV5-6 and TRBJ1-5, with TRBD1 matching 9 bases. This CDR3 region has 15 residues. V lost 0 bases to trimming and J lost 5 bases; unmatched junction nucleotides: 3. The germline V gene has CDR1 SGHDT and CDR2 YYEEEE. The CDR3 loop reads CASSLEGQGYQPQHF. CDR3 nucleotides: TGTGCCAGCAGCTTGGAGGGACAGGGCTATCAGCCCCAGCATTTT. Full variable domain (missing parts from reference TRBV5-6 and TRBJ1-5): DAGVTQSPTHLIKTRGQQVTLRCSPKSGHDTVSWYQQALGQGPQFIFQYYEEEERQRGNFPDRFSGHQFPNYSSELNVNALLLGDSALYLCASSLEGQGYQPQHFGDGTRLSIL.

CDR3 sequence: CASAMREQFF. The CDR3 DNA is TGTGCTAGTGCCATGAGGGAGCAGTTCTTC. The chain joins TRBV12-5 to TRBJ2-1; no clear D. Germline loops: CDR1 LGHNT, CDR2 FRNRAP. V lost 7 bases and J 10 bases, leaving 8 bases between the germline ends. This CDR3 has 10 amino acids.

The genes are TRBV9 and TRBJ1-2; D possibly corresponds to TRBD1 (5 bases). Trimming left V 4 bases short and J 0 bases short, with 10 bases between. CDR1 and CDR2 (germline): SGDLS, YYNGEE. The CDR3 has 14 residues. The CDR3 coding sequence is TGTGCCAGCAGCCCCGACAGCTCTAACTATGGCTACACCTTC. Protein sequence: CASSPDSSNYGYTF.

The V call is TRBV6-1, the J call TRBJ2-7; 14 nucleotides agree with TRBD2. Germline V CDR1 and CDR2: MNHNS, SASEGT. This CDR3 is 16 amino acids long. V shed 4 bases, J shed 3 bases, and the junction held 5 bases outside the gene matches. The CDR3 nucleotides are TGTGCCAGCAGTGCCTCCGGGACTAGCGGGGGCTACGAGCAGTACTTC. Protein: CASSASGTSGGYEQYF.

The rearrangement joins TRBV7-2 to TRBJ2-5; 11 bases are shared with TRBD2. V lost 5 bases and J lost 5; bases outside the gene matches: 7. CDR3 length equals 15 residues. Germline CDR1 reads SGHTA; CDR2 reads FQGNSA. The CDR3 region is CASSQRLAGRETQYF. The CDR3 DNA is TGTGCCAGCAGCCAAAGACTAGCGGGACGGGAGACCCAGTACTTC.

This chain uses TRBV5-6 with TRBJ2-1, with 11 positions matching TRBD2. Germline CDR1 and CDR2: SGHDT and YYEEEE. There are 15 residues in the CDR3. V trimming: 4 bases; J trimming: 8 bases; junction bases outside the gene matches: 8. The CDR3 DNA is TGTGCCAGCAGCCGTGGAGTAGCGGGAGGGGATGAGCAGTTCTTC. Translated, it gives CASSRGVAGGDEQFF.

V and J are TRBV9 and TRBJ1-3; unclear D gene. Germline lookup yields CDR1 SGDLS and CDR2 YYNGEE. The CDR3 totals 11 residues. Between the trimmed V and J ends, which lost 0 bases and 9 bases, there was a span of 4 bases. The CDR3 is CASSVGGTIYF. CDR3 coding DNA: TGTGCCAGCAGCGTAGGAGGCACCATATATTTT.

This rearrangement joins TRBV10-3 to TRBJ1-4, with 7 bases that match TRBD1. Per germline, CDR1 ENHRY and CDR2 SYGVKD. This CDR3 comprises 16 residues. V lost 3 bases to trimming and J lost 3 bases; unmatched junction nucleotides: 7. CDR3 bases: TGTGCCATCAGTGAAGGGGGCGGAAGGGCTAATGAAAAACTGTTTTTT. Translation: CAISEGGGRANEKLFF.